One and the same sample provided the 11 T cell receptor beta chains below, sequenced in a study of blood T cell repertoires in COVID-19. Here immunoSEQ multiplex PCR was the method, and the copy in TCRdb shows in-frame clones only, minus some. The sample includes some 14,000 clones, approximately 78% seen only once; the top ten take 22%. Sequencing was performed on peripheral blood. The receptor source for this set is a man older than 75 with active or convalescent COVID-19.

CDR3 coding DNA: TGTGCCAGTTCCCGGGACAGGGTAATTAAGGAGACCCAGTACTTC. Translating it yields CASSRDRVIKETQYF. The chain combines TRBV6-5 with TRBJ2-5; 9 bases align to TRBD1. The CDR3 is made up of 15 amino acids. J lost 5 bases, V lost 9 bases, and 13 bases had no gene match. The germline gives CDR1 MNHEY, CDR2 SVGAGI.

This chain connects TRBV7-2 to TRBJ2-7; a possible D gene is TRBD2 (6 bases). Trimming left V 3 bases short and J 5 bases short, with 17 bases between. CDR1 is SGHTA and CDR2 is FQGNSA in the germline V gene. This CDR3 region has 15 residues. CDR3 sequence: CASSFTGGGWNEQYF. CDR3 nucleotide sequence: TGTGCCAGCAGCTTCACGGGCGGAGGGTGGAACGAGCAGTACTTC.

The chain recombines TRBV10-3 with TRBJ2-7, with D maybe TRBD2 (5 bases). Trimming removed 3 bases from V and 2 bases from J, with 8 bases in between. The CDR3 totals 13 residues. CDR1 ENHRY and CDR2 SYGVKD come from the germline V gene. The CDR3 nucleotides read TGTGCCATCAGTGATTTAGCGCCCTACGAGCAGTACTTC. Its translation: CAISDLAPYEQYF.

The rearrangement links TRBV27 to TRBJ2-1, with D perhaps TRBD1 (5 bases). The CDR3 contains 13 residues. Germline-derived CDR1 and CDR2 are MNHEY and SMNVEV (reference sequence). Trimming took 6 bases from V and 4 from J, leaving 10 bases between them. CDR3 bases: TGTGCCAGCAGCCTGACAGAATACAATGAGCAGTTCTTC. It yields the protein CASSLTEYNEQFF.

The CDR3 spells CAWLPAGGTNEKLFF. The CDR3 coding sequence is TGTGCCTGGCTCCCGGCGGGGGGAACTAATGAAAAACTGTTTTTT. The V call is TRBV30, the J call TRBJ1-4; weak D call: TRBD1 (5 bases). Trimming removed 5 bases at V and 1 base at J, with 14 bases between. Germline CDR1 and CDR2: GTSNPN and SVGIG (reference sequence). The CDR3 covers 15 residues.

This chain uses TRBV9 with TRBJ2-1; TRBD2 agrees at 7 bases. The CDR3 loop spans 15 amino acids. Germline CDR1 SGDLS, CDR2 YYNGEE. Losses at the gene ends were 3 bases for V and 2 bases for J; bases not matched to a gene: 5. The CDR3 spells CASSATGTTYNEQFF. Written as DNA, the CDR3 is TGTGCCAGCAGCGCCACCGGGACTACCTACAATGAGCAGTTCTTC.

By proportion, this clone is medium-sized (0.01 to 0.1%). J is TRBJ2-1 and V is TRBV14, with D possibly being TRBD2 (6 bases). The ends were cut back, 5 bases at V and 4 bases at J, with 12 bases in the middle. CDR1 is SGHDN and CDR2 is FVKESK in the germline V gene. The CDR3 length is 14 residues. The CDR3 nucleotides read TGTGCCAGCAGCTTTCGGGGAGGTTACAATGAGCAGTTCTTC. Protein: CASSFRGGYNEQFF. The whole variable domain, filled in from reference TRBV14 and TRBJ2-1, reads EAGVTQFPSHSVIEKGQTVTLRCDPISGHDNLYWYRRVMGKEIKFLLHFVKESKQDESGMPNNRFLAERTGGTYSTLKVQPAELEDSGVYFCASSFRGGYNEQFFGPGTRLTVL.

This chain connects TRBV7-3 to TRBJ1-1; no reliable D call. Germline V lookup: CDR1 SGHTA, CDR2 FQGTGA. This CDR3 contains 13 residues. V dropped 7 bases and J dropped 3 bases, with 12 bases sitting between them. The CDR3 spells CASKRGEYTEAFF. The DNA of the CDR3 is TGTGCCAGCAAACGTGGGGAGTACACTGAAGCTTTCTTT.

In its sample, this clone was seen once. V gene TRBV3-1 (or the pseudogene TRBV3-2) combines with J gene TRBJ2-7, with D possibly being TRBD2 (6 bases). The length of the CDR3 is 15 residues. CDR1 is LGHDT, CDR2 YNNKEL, per germline (reference sequence). Trimming shortened V by 1 base and J by 2 bases, and 12 bases separated the two germline ends. Here the CDR3 DNA reads TGTGCCAGCAGCCAAGCTTCTAGCGCGACCTACGAGCAGTACTTC. Its translation is CASSQASSATYEQYF.

This sequence joins TRBV6-4 and TRBJ2-3; 7 bases map to TRBD2. J gave up 5 bases and V 0 bases, and 8 bases lay outside the gene matches. Germline V gene data show CDR1 as MRHNA and CDR2 as SNTAGT. The CDR3 is 16 amino acids. This chain's CDR3 is CASSDSPGGERDTQYF. The DNA for the CDR3 is TGTGCCAGCAGTGACTCGCCGGGGGGTGAGAGAGATACGCAGTATTTT.

The chain combines TRBV2 with TRBJ1-1; D gene unclear. V lost 5 bases and J 6 bases, leaving 19 bases between the germline ends. Germline assignment: CDR1 SNHLY and CDR2 FYNNEI. This CDR3 has 15 amino acids. CDR3 DNA: TGTGCCAGCAGTACCCAACCCCCGGGCGGGGCTGAAGCTTTCTTT. This sequence encodes CASSTQPPGGAEAFF. The full variable domain, rest sourced from reference TRBV2 and TRBJ1-1, is EPEVTQTPSHQVTQMGQEVILRCVPISNHLYFYWYRQILGQKVEFLVSFYNNEISEKSEIFDDQFSVERPDGSNFTLKIRSTKLEDSAMYFCASSTQPPGGAEAFFGQGTRLTVV.